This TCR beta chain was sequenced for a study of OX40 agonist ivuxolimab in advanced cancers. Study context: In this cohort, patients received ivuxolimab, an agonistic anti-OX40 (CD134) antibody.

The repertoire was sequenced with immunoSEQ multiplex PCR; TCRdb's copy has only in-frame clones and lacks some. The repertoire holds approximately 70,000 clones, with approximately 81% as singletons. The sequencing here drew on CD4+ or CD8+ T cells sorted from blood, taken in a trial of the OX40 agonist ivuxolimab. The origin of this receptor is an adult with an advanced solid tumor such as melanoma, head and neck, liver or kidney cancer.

CDR3 protein: CASSLEEGSYGYTF. CDR3 DNA: TGTGCCAGCAGCTTAGAGGAGGGTAGCTATGGCTACACCTTC. J is TRBJ1-2 and V is TRBV11-2; D gene ambiguous. This CDR3 spans 14 amino acids. V was trimmed by 0 bases and J by 4 bases, leaving 9 bases between them. CDR1 SGHAT and CDR2 FQNNGV come from the germline V gene.